The clone carrying this TCR beta chain is judged medium-sized. Its specificity is not known. CDR3 length: 17 residues. Germline lookup yields CDR1 SGHRS and CDR2 YFSETQ. V was pared by 4 bases and J by 0 bases, with 11 bases of the junction left unmatched. This entry comes from a study of Graves' ophthalmopathy and Graves' hyperthyroidism. Across the study: At initial diagnosis, peripheral blood was obtained, and this preceded any treatment.

General study points: Sensitivity reached approximately 89% and specificity 81.08% for a 13-signature model separating ophthalmopathy from stable hyperthyroidism.

From RNA, the CDR3 regions of TCR beta chains were amplified and sequenced. RT-PCR with HTBI primers came first, then second-round multiplex PCR. TCRdb re-called the multiplex PCR reads through MiXCR, storing one row per CDR3 protein. The sample carries hundreds of thousands of distinct CDR3 sequences, just over 15% recorded once. Clinicians made diagnoses from clinical symptoms, serum thyroxine, TRAb, thyroid ultrasound and orbital computed tomography. The gene calls are TRBV5-1 and TRBJ1-2, with 8 bases aligning to TRBD1. The source material was peripheral blood. The sequence was obtained from a young woman with stable Graves' hyperthyroidism. CDR3 nucleotides: TGCGCCAGCAGCGCAGGGACAGGCGCATCCGCTAACTATGGCTACACCTTC. Translating gives CASSAGTGASANYGYTF.